These 30 T cell receptor beta chains share one sample of origin, sequenced in a study of Ad26.COV2.S vaccination and SARS-CoV-2 variants. Stated treatment: around 19 received Ad26.COV2.S at low or high dose, single or two shots; roughly five received placebo; per-sample allocation not given. Sampling was performed 63 days after the first vaccine or placebo injection. Sequenced by immunoSEQ multiplex PCR; TCRdb stores in-frame clones only, minus some. The sample includes more than 300,000 clones, about 89% of them seen just once. This specimen consisted of peripheral blood, obtained in a trial of Ad26.COV2.S vaccine versus placebo. These TCRs come from a person aged 18-60 years who received the Ad26.COV2.S COVID-19 vaccine or a placebo.

V is TRBV6-6 and J is TRBJ2-5, with 9 bases matching TRBD1. The CDR3 has 14 amino acids. The V segment lost 6 bases and the J segment 5 bases; nucleotides outside the gene matches: 7. Germline V gene lookup returns CDR1 MNHNY and CDR2 SVGAGI (reference sequence). CDR3: CASREQGAEETQYF. DNA of the CDR3: TGTGCCAGCAGGGAACAGGGGGCGGAGGAGACCCAGTACTTC.

This chain links TRBV28 with TRBJ1-4, with TRBD1 as a possible D gene (6 bases). Germline V CDR1 and CDR2: MDHEN, SYDVKM. Trimming took off 6 bases at V and 7 bases at J, with 18 bases between the two ends. The CDR3 is 15 residues long. The CDR3, as DNA: TGTGCCAGCAGCAGAGGTGGCAGGGGACGTGAAAAACTGTTTTTT. This gives the protein CASSRGGRGREKLFF. Full variable domain (outside the CDR3, taken from reference TRBV28 and TRBJ1-4): DVKVTQSSRYLVKRTGEKVFLECVQDMDHENMFWYRQDPGLGLRLIYFSYDVKMKEKGDIPEGYSVSREKKERFSLILESASTNQTSMYLCASSRGGRGREKLFFGSGTQLSVL.

This chain links TRBV25-1 with TRBJ2-3; TRBD1 might be the D (5 bases). The germline V gene encodes CDR1 MGHDK and CDR2 SYGVNS. The CDR3 loop spans 16 amino acids. V dropped 2 bases and J dropped 9 bases, with 21 bases sitting between them. The CDR3 sequence: CASSEVAGHAGGTQYF. In nucleotides, the CDR3 is TGTGCCAGCAGTGAAGTGGCAGGGCACGCTGGTGGGACGCAGTATTTT.

The chain joins TRBV19 to TRBJ2-7, with no clear D. The V end lost 1 base, the J end lost 2 bases, and 12 bases lay between the germline ends. The CDR3 loop spans 15 amino acids. CDR1 and CDR2 from the germline V gene are LNHDA and SQIVND (reference sequence). As DNA, the CDR3 is TGTGCCAGTAGTATAGTATTGGATCCCCCCTACGAGCAGTACTTC. Residues: CASSIVLDPPYEQYF.

With regard to this clone: The sample has other DNA sequences that encode this CDR3 too. The chain joins TRBV9 to TRBJ2-1; 11 nucleotides agree with TRBD2. The V and J ends lost 0 bases and 4 bases, in that order; junction bases with no gene match: 3. CDR3 size: 16 residues. CDR1 is SGDLS, CDR2 YYNGEE, per germline. The CDR3 coding sequence is TGTGCCAGCAGCGTAGGGGGACTAGCGGATTACAATGAGCAGTTCTTC. Amino acids: CASSVGGLADYNEQFF.

The rearrangement uses TRBV18 and TRBJ2-2; D is perhaps TRBD2 (6 bases). V was cut by 9 bases and J by 2 bases, with 10 bases left in between. The CDR3 runs 13 residues. The germline V gene encodes CDR1 KGHSH and CDR2 LQKENI. As DNA, the CDR3 is TGTGCCAGTGCCGGGGGAAACACCGGGGAGCTGTTTTTT. It is translated as CASAGGNTGELFF.

V is TRBV27 and J is TRBJ2-1; possibly TRBD1 for D (5 bases). Trimming took off 7 bases at V and 6 bases at J, with 13 bases between the two ends. The CDR3 runs 13 residues. Germline V gives CDR1 MNHEY, CDR2 SMNVEV (reference sequence). CDR3 loop: CASKGIGVNEQFF. The CDR3 nucleotides are TGTGCCAGCAAAGGGATAGGGGTCAATGAGCAGTTCTTC.

The chain joins TRBV10-2 to TRBJ1-2; no clear D gene. The CDR3 consists of 13 residues. V was cut by 9 bases and J by 4 bases, with 15 bases left in between. Looked up from germline, CDR1 is WSHSY and CDR2 is SAAADI. Here the CDR3 reads CASSPQSPYGYTF. The CDR3 DNA reads as TGCGCCAGTTCCCCCCAATCTCCCTATGGCTACACCTTC.

This sequence joins TRBV20-1 and TRBJ1-1; unclear D gene. V shed 3 bases and J shed 1 base, with 12 bases lying between them. CDR1 DFQATT and CDR2 SNEGSKA come from the germline V gene (reference sequence). CDR3 length: 14 amino acids. This chain's CDR3 is CSASQPSKNTEAFF. As DNA, the CDR3 is TGCAGTGCTAGTCAGCCGTCGAAGAACACTGAAGCTTTCTTT.

The CDR3 spells CASSQDLITEAFF. The CDR3 region has the DNA TGCGCCAGCAGCCAGGACCTTATCACTGAAGCTTTCTTT. The chain carries TRBV4-3 and TRBJ1-1, with unresolved D. Trimming pared 3 bases from V and 4 bases from J, leaving 9 bases between. The CDR3 totals 13 residues. Germline CDR1 and CDR2: LGHNA and YSLEER.

The CDR3 DNA reads as TGTGCCAGCAGTTACTCTGTCCGGGGGGCTGGAAACACCATATATTTT. This sequence encodes CASSYSVRGAGNTIYF. V is TRBV6-5 and J is TRBJ1-3; weak D call: TRBD1 (5 bases). Germline CDR1 is MNHEY and CDR2 is SVGAGI. The CDR3 has 16 residues. Trimming cost V 0 bases and J 2 bases, with 11 bases left between them.

As to this clone: The sample contains more than one DNA sequence encoding this CDR3. The chain uses TRBV25-1 and TRBJ1-2; D unresolved. Germline V lookup: CDR1 MGHDK, CDR2 SYGVNS. The V end was cut by 2 bases, the J end by 8 bases, with 9 bases between. The CDR3 spans 12 residues. CDR3 bases: TGTGCCAGCAGTGAAGGCGGAGGCGGCTACACCTTC. This translates into CASSEGGGGYTF.

The genes are TRBV2 and TRBJ2-1; D is perhaps TRBD1 (5 bases). Trimming took 6 bases from V and 10 from J, leaving 7 bases between them. The CDR3 is made up of 10 amino acids. Per the germline V gene, CDR1 is SNHLY and CDR2 is FYNNEI. The CDR3 DNA follows: TGTGCCAGCAGCTACAGGGAGCAGTTCTTC. It codes for CASSYREQFF.

This chain uses TRBV28 with TRBJ1-1; D remains ambiguous. Germline V CDR1 and CDR2: MDHEN, SYDVKM. V lost 3 bases and J 0 bases, leaving 14 bases between the germline ends. The CDR3 is 16 amino acids. The CDR3 is CASSLGTSGVNTEAFF. CDR3 bases: TGTGCCAGCAGTTTGGGCACATCTGGCGTGAACACTGAAGCTTTCTTT.

This clone showed up just once. The chain couples TRBV19 to TRBJ1-5; TRBD1 might be the D (6 bases). Germline V gene lookup returns CDR1 LNHDA and CDR2 SQIVND (reference sequence). V was shortened by 5 bases and J by 4 bases, with 15 bases between the two germline ends. This CDR3 has 15 amino acids. The chain's CDR3 is CASSLTGTQNQPQHF. The CDR3 region has the DNA TGTGCCAGTAGTTTAACCGGGACACAAAATCAGCCCCAGCATTTT.

The sample holds one count of this clone. The chain's CDR3 is CASSFPRDRATGELFF. The DNA for the CDR3 is TGCGCCAGCAGCTTTCCTCGGGACAGGGCCACCGGGGAGCTGTTTTTT. The chain couples TRBV5-1 to TRBJ2-2; 9 nucleotides agree with TRBD1. The CDR3 runs to 16 residues. Germline CDR1 and CDR2: SGHRS and YFSETQ. J was trimmed by 4 bases and V by 2 bases; bases with no gene match: 6.

This rearrangement joins TRBV7-8 to TRBJ2-6; TRBD1 is a possible D gene (5 bases). Per the germline V gene, CDR1 is SGHVS and CDR2 is FQNEAQ. Trimming took off 3 bases at V and 0 bases at J, with 15 bases between the two ends. The CDR3 runs 18 residues. The CDR3: CASSFRQKLSSGANVLTF. The CDR3 DNA reads TGTGCCAGCAGCTTTAGACAGAAACTTAGCTCTGGGGCCAACGTCCTGACTTTC. Full variable domain (remainder filled in from reference TRBV7-8 and TRBJ2-6): GAGVSQSPRYKVAKRGQDVALRCDPISGHVSLFWYQQALGQGPEFLTYFQNEAQLDKSGLPSDRFFAERPEGSVSTLKIQRTQQEDSAVYLCASSFRQKLSSGANVLTFGAGSRLTVL.

The rearrangement joins TRBV28 to TRBJ1-5; D is perhaps TRBD1 (6 bases). The CDR3 sequence is 15 residues long. Germline loops: CDR1 MDHEN, CDR2 SYDVKM. With 5 bases removed from V and 2 bases from J, the gap between germline ends came to 13 bases. The CDR3 is CASSIQGTRNQPQHF. In DNA form, the CDR3 reads TGTGCCAGCAGTATACAGGGTACACGCAATCAGCCCCAGCATTTT.

Comments on this clone: Other DNA sequences in this specimen translate into the identical CDR3. V is TRBV28 and J is TRBJ1-5, with D uncertain. Trimming took off 1 base at V and 5 bases at J, with 3 bases between the two ends. Germline CDR1 MDHEN, CDR2 SYDVKM. The CDR3 is made up of 12 amino acids. The CDR3 region is CASSLSDQPQHF. DNA for the CDR3: TGTGCCAGCAGTTTATCAGATCAGCCCCAGCATTTT.

The J gene is TRBJ1-4, the V gene TRBV27; 7 bases are shared with TRBD1. The CDR3 is 14 amino acids. The junction had 8 bases not matched to a gene; V was cut back by 5 bases and J by 8 bases. Looked up from germline, CDR1 is MNHEY and CDR2 is SMNVEV (reference sequence). For the CDR3, the DNA is TGTGCCAGCAGTACCAGGGACAGAGGGGAAAAACTGTTTTTT. Amino acids: CASSTRDRGEKLFF.

The chain links TRBV5-1 to TRBJ1-1; TRBD1 matches 7 bases. The trim removed 4 bases at V and 3 bases at J, leaving 6 bases unmatched. The CDR3 has 14 residues. Germline V gene lookup returns CDR1 SGHRS and CDR2 YFSETQ. The CDR3 here is CASSEGGLYTEAFF. DNA of the CDR3: TGCGCCAGCAGCGAAGGGGGCTTATACACTGAAGCTTTCTTT.

The rearrangement uses TRBV25-1 and TRBJ1-3; D not resolved. The CDR3 contains 17 residues. Per the germline V gene, CDR1 is MGHDK and CDR2 is SYGVNS. V shed 1 base and J shed 0 bases, with 13 bases lying between them. In nucleotides, the CDR3 is TGTGCCAGCAGTGAATTGCGGTCAAGAAACTCTGGAAACACCATATATTTT. It is translated as CASSELRSRNSGNTIYF. The whole variable domain, remainder taken from reference TRBV25-1 and TRBJ1-3, is EADIYQTPRYLVIGTGKKITLECSQTMGHDKMYWYQQDPGMELHLIHYSYGVNSTEKGDLSSESTVSRIRTEHFPLTLESARPSHTSQYLCASSELRSRNSGNTIYFGEGSWLTVV.

J is TRBJ2-5 and V is TRBV11-2; no clear D. Trimming took off 1 base at V and 5 bases at J, with 11 bases between the two ends. The V gene's germline CDR1 is SGHAT and CDR2 FQNNGV. The CDR3 extends over 14 amino acids. The CDR3 sequence: CASSLVVSGETQYF. CDR3 nucleotide sequence: TGTGCCAGCAGCTTAGTGGTGTCTGGGGAGACCCAGTACTTC.

This chain uses TRBV6-2 or TRBV6-3 with TRBJ2-7; the match to TRBD2 covers 11 bases. Germline V gene sequence: CDR1 MNHEY, CDR2 SVGEGT. V shed 6 bases, J shed 1 base, and the junction held 11 bases outside the gene matches. The CDR3 is 17 amino acids. This CDR3 is CASSRGSGTSGSYEQYF. The CDR3 coding sequence is TGTGCCAGCAGCAGGGGATCCGGGACTAGCGGTTCCTACGAGCAGTACTTC.

The chain combines TRBV7-9 with TRBJ2-3; D uncertain. This CDR3 spans 14 amino acids. The V end was cut by 3 bases, the J end by 2 bases, with 9 bases between. Germline-derived CDR1 and CDR2 are SEHNR and FQNEAQ (reference sequence). In nucleotides, the CDR3 is TGTGCCAGCAGCTTTTCTGAGAACACAGATACGCAGTATTTT. It translates to CASSFSENTDTQYF.

This clone was observed a single time. This chain links TRBV7-9 with TRBJ2-5; 7 bases agree with TRBD2. V lost 4 bases, J lost 2 bases, and 4 bases stayed unmatched. The germline V gene encodes CDR1 SEHNR and CDR2 FQNEAQ (reference sequence). The CDR3 sequence is 14 residues long. The CDR3: CASSWSAGQETQYF. The CDR3 DNA reads TGTGCCAGCAGCTGGTCAGCGGGGCAAGAGACCCAGTACTTC. The full variable domain, rest sourced from reference TRBV7-9 and TRBJ2-5, is DTGVSQNPRHKITKRGQNVTFRCDPISEHNRLYWYRQTLGQGPEFLTYFQNEAQLEKSRLLSDRFSAERPKGSFSTLEIQRTEQGDSAMYLCASSWSAGQETQYFGPGTRLLVL.

The chain couples TRBV10-2 to TRBJ1-5, with D tentatively TRBD1 (5 bases). The germline gives CDR1 WSHSY, CDR2 SAAADI. The ends were cut back, 2 bases at V and 9 bases at J, with 11 bases in the middle. CDR3 length equals 13 residues. The CDR3 nucleotides read TGCGCCAGCAGTGAGCCAGAGGGGCTGCCCCAGCATTTT. The encoded protein is CASSEPEGLPQHF.

About this clone itself: Other DNA sequences within the sample encode an identical CDR3. V usage is TRBV19 and J usage is TRBJ2-5; D ambiguous. V was clipped by 4 bases and J by 1 base, with 7 bases between them. CDR1 and CDR2 from the germline V gene are LNHDA and SQIVND (reference sequence). The CDR3 sequence is 13 residues long. This CDR3 reads CASSTTVQETQYF. The DNA for the CDR3 is TGTGCCAGTAGTACCACAGTCCAAGAGACCCAGTACTTC.

CDR3 coding DNA: TGTGCCAGCGGACGACAGGGGGTACGATCGAACACTGAAGCTTTCTTT. Protein product: CASGRQGVRSNTEAFF. J is TRBJ1-1 and V is TRBV3-1 (or the pseudogene TRBV3-2); 9 positions match TRBD1. The junction had 11 bases not matched to a gene; V was cut back by 8 bases and J by 1 base. The V gene's germline CDR1 is LGHDT and CDR2 YNNKEL (reference sequence). CDR3 length equals 16 residues.

The chain carries TRBV2 and TRBJ1-2; 9 nucleotides align to TRBD1. Germline V gene lookup returns CDR1 SNHLY and CDR2 FYNNEI. CDR3 length: 13 amino acids. V dropped 4 bases and J dropped 9; count of bases not matched to a gene: 6. The CDR3 loop reads CASSVRTGASYTF. In DNA, the CDR3 is TGTGCCAGCAGTGTCCGGACAGGGGCTAGCTACACCTTC.